The 8 T cell receptor beta chains below come from one sample, sequenced in a study of T cells in Graves' hyperthyroidism and ophthalmopathy. The source material, RNA transcripts, was used to amplify TCR beta CDR3 regions. During a first-round RT-PCR of the TCR CDR3, the HTBI primer set was used. TCRdb passed the multiplex PCR reads through MiXCR, listing each CDR3 protein once. The table shows around 340,000 distinct CDR3 sequences, with around 20% occurring only once. The specimen sequenced was blood. The receptors shown here come from a woman in her 50s with Graves' hyperthyroidism.

CDR3 DNA: TGCGCCACCGGCCCCGGAGGGGGCAACTCTGGGGCCAACGTCCTGACTTTC. This codes for CATGPGGGNSGANVLTF. This rearrangement joins TRBV5-1 to TRBJ2-6, with TRBD1 as a possible D gene (7 bases). The CDR3 extends over 17 amino acids. The germline gives CDR1 SGHRS, CDR2 YFSETQ. The V end was cut by 9 bases, the J end by 0 bases, with 19 bases between.

The rearrangement links TRBV7-3 to TRBJ2-5, with 7 bases lining up with TRBD1. CDR1 is SGHTA and CDR2 is FQGTGA in the germline V gene. This CDR3 spans 13 amino acids. V shed 6 bases and J 6 bases; nucleotides not matched to a gene: 7. The CDR3 spells CASRLQGLQTQYF. The CDR3 DNA reads as TGTGCCAGCAGACTACAGGGGTTGCAGACCCAGTACTTC. Based on the CDR3 plus reference TRBV7-3 and TRBJ2-5, the full variable domain is GAGVSQTPSNKVTEKGKYVELRCDPISGHTALYWYRQSLGQGPEFLIYFQGTGAADDSGLPNDRFFAVRPEGSVSTLKIQRTERGDSAVYLCASRLQGLQTQYFGPGTRLLVL.

This clonotype was seen many times. The chain recombines TRBV7-9 with TRBJ2-7, with D possibly being TRBD1 (6 bases). The CDR3 sequence is 17 residues long. Per germline, CDR1 SEHNR and CDR2 FQNEAQ (reference sequence). The germline V and J ends were trimmed by 1 base and 0 bases, with 16 bases remaining between them. The CDR3 loop reads CASSLVATGRSSYEQYF. DNA for the CDR3: TGTGCCAGCAGCTTAGTGGCGACAGGAAGGAGCTCCTACGAGCAGTACTTC.

In this sample, this clonotype turned up a few times. This chain joins TRBV29-1 and TRBJ2-1, with 11 bases matching TRBD2. The CDR3 runs to 15 residues. Trimming at V came to 4 bases and at J to 6 bases, leaving 8 bases not matched to a gene. Looked up from germline, CDR1 is SQVTM and CDR2 is ANQGSEA. This chain's CDR3 is CSVGALAGVGNEQFF. CDR3 in DNA: TGCAGCGTTGGCGCACTAGCGGGAGTAGGCAATGAGCAGTTCTTC.

This clonotype occurred many times. The chain combines TRBV3-1 with TRBJ1-2, with D unclear. The CDR3 spans 13 residues. Trimming took 1 base from V and 4 from J, leaving 7 bases between them. Germline lookup yields CDR1 LGHDT and CDR2 YNNKEL (reference sequence). DNA for the CDR3: TGTGCCAGCAGCCAAGGACTCTCCTATGGCTACACCTTC. As protein: CASSQGLSYGYTF.

V usage is TRBV11-2 and J usage is TRBJ2-7, with 11 nucleotides matching TRBD2. Unmatched junction bases numbered 8, after V lost 5 bases and J lost 5 bases. CDR1 is SGHAT, CDR2 FQNNGV, per germline. CDR3 length: 15 residues. CDR3 region: CASSQLAGGSHEQYF. The DNA of the CDR3 is TGTGCCAGCAGCCAGTTAGCGGGAGGGTCCCACGAGCAGTACTTC.

Regarding this clonotype: The missing conserved phenylalanine or tryptophan at the end of this CDR3 makes a read error likely. The chain has TRBV28 and TRBJ1-2, with D uncertain. V was shortened by 2 bases and J by 2 bases, with 3 bases between the two germline ends. CDR3 length equals 12 residues. Germline V gene lookup returns CDR1 MDHEN and CDR2 SYDVKM. The CDR3 sequence is CASSLGNYGYTS. CDR3 DNA sequence: TGTGCCAGCAGTTTAGGGAACTATGGCTACACCTCC.

This sequence joins TRBV5-5 and TRBJ2-3; 8 bases align to TRBD1. The CDR3 length is 14 residues. J lost 7 bases, V lost 3 bases, and 7 bases had no gene match. Germline V gene sequence: CDR1 SGHKS, CDR2 YYEKEE (reference sequence). CDR3 loop: CASSSGQGRHTQYF. The CDR3 bases are TGTGCCAGCAGCTCAGGACAGGGCCGACATACGCAGTATTTT. The variable domain in full, completed from reference TRBV5-5 and TRBJ2-3, reads DAGVTQSPTHLIKTRGQQVTLRCSPISGHKSVSWYQQVLGQGPQFIFQYYEKEERGRGNFPDRFSARQFPNYSSELNVNALLLGDSALYLCASSSGQGRHTQYFGPGTRLTVL.